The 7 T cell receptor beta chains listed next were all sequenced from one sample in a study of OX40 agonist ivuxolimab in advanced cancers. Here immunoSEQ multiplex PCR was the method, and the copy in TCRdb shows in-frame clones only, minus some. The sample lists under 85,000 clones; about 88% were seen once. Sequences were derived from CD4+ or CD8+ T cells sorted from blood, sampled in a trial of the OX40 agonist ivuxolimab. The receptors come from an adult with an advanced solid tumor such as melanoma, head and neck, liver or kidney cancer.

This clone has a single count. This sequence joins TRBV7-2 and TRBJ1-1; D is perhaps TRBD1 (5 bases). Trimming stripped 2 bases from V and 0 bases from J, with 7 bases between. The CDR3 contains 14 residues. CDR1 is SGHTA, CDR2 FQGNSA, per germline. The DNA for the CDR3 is TGTGCCAGCAGCTTAACGGGGGTGAACACTGAAGCTTTCTTT. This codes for CASSLTGVNTEAFF.

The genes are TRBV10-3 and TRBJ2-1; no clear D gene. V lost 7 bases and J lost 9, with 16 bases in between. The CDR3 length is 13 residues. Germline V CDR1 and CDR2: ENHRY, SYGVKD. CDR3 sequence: CAITDFSSTEQFF. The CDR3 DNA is TGTGCCATCACCGACTTCTCAAGCACTGAGCAGTTCTTC.

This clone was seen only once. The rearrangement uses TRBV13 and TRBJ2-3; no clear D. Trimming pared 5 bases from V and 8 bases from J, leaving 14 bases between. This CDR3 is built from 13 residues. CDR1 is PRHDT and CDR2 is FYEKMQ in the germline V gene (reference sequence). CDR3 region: CASSLLIVGTQYF. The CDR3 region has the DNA TGTGCCAGCAGCCTATTAATTGTTGGTACGCAGTATTTT.

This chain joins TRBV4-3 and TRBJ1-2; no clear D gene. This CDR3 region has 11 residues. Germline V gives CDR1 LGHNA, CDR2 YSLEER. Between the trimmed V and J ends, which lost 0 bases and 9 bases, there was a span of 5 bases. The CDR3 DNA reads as TGCGCCAGCAGCCAAGAGAGCAGCTACACCTTC. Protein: CASSQESSYTF.

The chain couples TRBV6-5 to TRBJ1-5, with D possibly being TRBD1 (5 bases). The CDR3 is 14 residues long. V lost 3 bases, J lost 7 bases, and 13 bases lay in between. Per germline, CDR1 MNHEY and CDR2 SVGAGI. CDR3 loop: CASSYPGMSQPQHF. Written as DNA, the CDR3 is TGTGCCAGCAGTTATCCAGGGATGAGCCAGCCCCAGCATTTT.

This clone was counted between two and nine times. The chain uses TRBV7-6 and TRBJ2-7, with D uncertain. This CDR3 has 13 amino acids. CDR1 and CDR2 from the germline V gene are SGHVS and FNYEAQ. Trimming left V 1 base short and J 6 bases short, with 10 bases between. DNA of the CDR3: TGTGCCAGCAGCTTAGAAGGGTTGGGCGAGCAGTACTTC. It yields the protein CASSLEGLGEQYF.

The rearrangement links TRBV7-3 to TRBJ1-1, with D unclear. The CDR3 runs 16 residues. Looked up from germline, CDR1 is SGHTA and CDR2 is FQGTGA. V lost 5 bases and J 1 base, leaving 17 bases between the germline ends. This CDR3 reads CASSLREVRRNTEAFF. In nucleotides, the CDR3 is TGTGCCAGCAGCCTAAGGGAGGTTCGTAGGAACACTGAAGCTTTCTTT.